One and the same sample provided the 31 T cell receptor beta chains below, sequenced in a study of Ad26.COV2.S vaccination and SARS-CoV-2 variants. This sample's treatment: 19 received Ad26.COV2.S at low or high dose, single or two shots; about five received placebo; per-sample allocation not given. Specimen acquisition occurred on day 63 following the initial vaccine or placebo injection. The table came from immunoSEQ multiplex PCR; TCRdb's copy has only in-frame clones and leaves some out. The table includes approximately 420,000 clones, over 75% detected once. Source: peripheral blood, taken in a trial of Ad26.COV2.S vaccine versus placebo. The receptor set was obtained from a person between 18 and 59 years old who received the Ad26.COV2.S COVID-19 vaccine or a placebo.

The chain couples TRBV5-4 to TRBJ1-4; possible D gene TRBD1, 5 bases. V dropped 4 bases and J dropped 5 bases, with 12 bases sitting between them. This CDR3 is 14 amino acids long. The germline gives CDR1 SGHNT, CDR2 YYREEE (reference sequence). The CDR3 nucleotides read TGTGCCAGCAGCCTAGGGACGGTAAATGAAAAACTGTTTTTT. Amino acids: CASSLGTVNEKLFF.

The J gene is TRBJ2-7, the V gene TRBV6-6; the D gene is possibly TRBD2 (5 bases). CDR1 is MNHNY, CDR2 SVGAGI, per germline (reference sequence). Between the trimmed V and J ends, which lost 2 bases and 3 bases, there was a span of 8 bases. This CDR3 has 13 amino acids. The chain's CDR3 is CASSYHSGYEQYF. In DNA, the CDR3 is TGTGCCAGCAGTTACCACAGCGGCTACGAGCAGTACTTC.

This chain connects TRBV15 to TRBJ2-3; TRBD1 agrees at 10 bases. The CDR3 consists of 16 residues. Trimming took 1 base from V and 4 from J; bases not matched to a gene: 5. Germline V gene lookup returns CDR1 LNHNV and CDR2 YYDKDF (reference sequence). CDR3 amino acids: CATSRVRGQGSDTQYF. The CDR3 region has the DNA TGTGCCACCAGCAGAGTTAGGGGACAGGGGTCAGATACGCAGTATTTT.

The chain links TRBV5-4 to TRBJ2-1; 8 nucleotides align to TRBD1. The CDR3 consists of 13 residues. The ends lost 4 bases at V and 12 bases at J; junction bases unmatched: 9. CDR1 and CDR2 from the germline V gene are SGHNT and YYREEE (reference sequence). DNA of the CDR3: TGTGCCAGCAGCCCCGGGACAGGCGGCCCGCAGTTCTTC. Residues: CASSPGTGGPQFF.

CDR3 region: CASSLVTGGAYGYTF. The DNA of the CDR3 is TGTGCCAGCAGCTTAGTGACGGGGGGGGCCTATGGCTACACCTTC. The rearrangement links TRBV7-2 to TRBJ1-2, with D possibly being TRBD1 (6 bases). This CDR3 contains 15 residues. V was trimmed by 1 base and J by 4 bases, leaving 13 bases between them. The germline V gene has CDR1 SGHTA and CDR2 FQGNSA.

The chain joins TRBV27 to TRBJ2-5, with D unclear. V lost 4 bases and J 5 bases, leaving 17 bases between the germline ends. The CDR3 extends over 15 amino acids. CDR1 is MNHEY and CDR2 is SMNVEV in the germline V gene (reference sequence). The CDR3 spells CASSSIFTYTETQYF. CDR3 nucleotide sequence: TGTGCCAGCAGTTCCATCTTTACCTATACGGAGACCCAGTACTTC.

The count of this clone is one. The V call is TRBV7-9, the J call TRBJ2-3; TRBD2 aligns across 8 bases. The germline CDR1 and CDR2 sequences are SEHNR and FQNEAQ (reference sequence). This CDR3 is 17 amino acids long. Trimming cost V 3 bases and J 4 bases; bases outside gene matches: 12. As DNA, the CDR3 is TGTGCCAGCAGCTTGGGGTCTAACGGGGGGGCAGCAGATACGCAGTATTTT. Its translation: CASSLGSNGGAADTQYF.

In DNA, the CDR3 is TGTGCCAGCAGCCAGATTGGGCTAGCGGGGGTCTACGAGCAGTACTTC. Protein sequence: CASSQIGLAGVYEQYF. The rearrangement links TRBV7-9 to TRBJ2-7; 10 nucleotides match TRBD2. In germline, CDR1 is SEHNR, CDR2 FQNEAQ (reference sequence). This CDR3 is 16 amino acids long. With V trimmed by 5 bases and J by 3 bases, 10 bases remained unmatched.

V usage is TRBV12-3 or TRBV12-4 and J usage is TRBJ1-5; no clear D. V was clipped by 7 bases and J by 6 bases, with 10 bases between them. The CDR3 sequence is 12 residues long. The CDR3 DNA reads as TGTGCCAGCACCTATAACATTCAGCCCCAGCATTTT. Amino acids: CASTYNIQPQHF.

The rearrangement uses TRBV4-3 and TRBJ1-3; tentative D call: TRBD1 (5 bases). The CDR3 is made up of 16 amino acids. Germline V CDR1 and CDR2: LGHNA, YSLEER. Trimming removed 0 bases from V and 1 base from J, with 10 bases in between. The CDR3 loop reads CASSQDSGGSGNTIYF. In DNA, the CDR3 is TGCGCCAGCAGCCAAGATTCGGGGGGTTCTGGAAACACCATATATTTT.

This CDR3 reads CASSYSGTAWEETQYF. For the CDR3, the DNA is TGTGCCAGCAGTTACTCAGGGACAGCCTGGGAGGAGACCCAGTACTTC. The chain is built from TRBV6-5 and TRBJ2-5; 7 bases line up with TRBD1. With 0 bases clipped from V and 5 bases from J, the junction kept 9 bases outside the gene matches. This CDR3 has 16 amino acids. Germline V gives CDR1 MNHEY, CDR2 SVGAGI.

The genes are TRBV6-2 or TRBV6-3 and TRBJ2-1, with D perhaps TRBD2 (5 bases). This CDR3 has 13 residues. Deletions cut 0 bases from V and 12 bases from J, with 12 bases between. Germline V CDR1 and CDR2: MNHEY, SVGEGT. This CDR3 reads CASSYSGRAGQFF. The CDR3 DNA is TGTGCCAGCAGTTACTCGGGCCGGGCGGGGCAGTTCTTC.

The chain is built from TRBV7-3 and TRBJ2-2; D perhaps matches TRBD2 (5 bases). V lost 5 bases, J lost 4 bases, and 23 bases lay in between. CDR3 size: 18 residues. Germline values: CDR1 SGHTA, CDR2 FQGTGA. The CDR3 DNA reads as TGTGCCAGCAGCCCGATACGGACTGTAAACCTCGGCACCGGGGAGCTGTTTTTT. This encodes CASSPIRTVNLGTGELFF.

The chain uses TRBV7-2 and TRBJ1-5, with D unclear. V lost 4 bases and J lost 4, with 11 bases in between. Germline assignment: CDR1 SGHTA and CDR2 FQGNSA. This CDR3 has 14 amino acids. CDR3 amino acids: CASSSPTENQPQHF. The CDR3 DNA sequence: TGTGCCAGCAGCTCCCCCACTGAAAATCAGCCCCAGCATTTT.

The chain joins TRBV7-2 to TRBJ1-5; maybe TRBD1 (6 bases). The germline V gene has CDR1 SGHTA and CDR2 FQGNSA. V was pared by 3 bases and J by 7 bases, with 16 bases between. The CDR3 has 15 residues. The CDR3: CASSFFQGYGQPQHF. The CDR3, as DNA: TGTGCCAGCAGCTTCTTTCAGGGGTATGGACAGCCCCAGCATTTT.

A few counts support this clone. CDR3 in amino acids: CASRSGGAGYNEQFF. CDR3 DNA: TGTGCCAGCAGGTCCGGGGGGGCAGGCTACAATGAGCAGTTCTTC. V is TRBV6-6 and J is TRBJ2-1; 8 nucleotides line up with TRBD2. V shed 6 bases, J shed 3 bases, and the junction held 7 bases outside the gene matches. The CDR3 has 15 amino acids. Germline CDR1 is MNHNY and CDR2 is SVGAGI (reference sequence).

The chain carries TRBV28 and TRBJ1-1; 8 bases fit TRBD1. The CDR3 has 14 amino acids. V was pared by 5 bases and J by 11 bases, with 13 bases of the junction left unmatched. Germline loops: CDR1 MDHEN, CDR2 SYDVKM. The CDR3 loop reads CASSPPRDRPIAFF. CDR3 bases: TGTGCCAGCAGTCCCCCCCGGGACAGGCCGATTGCTTTCTTT.

This rearrangement joins TRBV10-2 to TRBJ2-2; TRBD1 might be the D (6 bases). Germline CDR1 is WSHSY and CDR2 is SAAADI. The CDR3 is made up of 12 amino acids. V dropped 3 bases and J dropped 8 bases, with 7 bases sitting between them. The CDR3 DNA is TGCGCCAGCAGTGAAGGGACAGGGGAGCTGTTTTTT. It codes for CASSEGTGELFF.

The V call is TRBV4-1, the J call TRBJ1-5, with D unclear. Trimming pared 7 bases from V and 1 base from J, leaving 11 bases between. CDR1 MGHRA and CDR2 YSYEKL come from the germline V gene. This CDR3 is 14 amino acids long. The CDR3 DNA is TGCGCCAGCAATATAGGGCCCAGCAATCAGCCCCAGCATTTT. This codes for CASNIGPSNQPQHF.

This clone was seen a few times. V is TRBV6-1 and J is TRBJ2-7; D perhaps matches TRBD1 (6 bases). Trimming took off 1 base at V and 4 bases at J, with 14 bases between the two ends. The CDR3 has 15 residues. CDR1 MNHNS and CDR2 SASEGT come from the germline V gene. CDR3 region: CASSEGDIRAYEQYF. CDR3 nucleotides: TGTGCCAGCAGTGAAGGGGACATCCGAGCTTACGAGCAGTACTTC.

V gene TRBV11-3 combines with J gene TRBJ1-1; no clear D gene. V was trimmed by 6 bases and J by 3 bases, leaving 20 bases between them. The CDR3 has 16 residues. Germline values: CDR1 SGHNT, CDR2 YENEEA. CDR3 sequence (DNA): TGTGCCAGCAGTTCACCAGCAACCCTTGGGGACACTGAAGCTTTCTTT. Protein: CASSSPATLGDTEAFF.

The chain uses TRBV6-5 and TRBJ1-3; maybe TRBD1 (5 bases). Germline CDR1 reads MNHEY; CDR2 reads SVGAGI. The CDR3 covers 15 residues. The ends were cut back, 8 bases at V and 0 bases at J, with 14 bases in the middle. CDR3 DNA: TGTGCCAGCCGTACGGGGCCGAGCTCTGGAAACACCATATATTTT. Amino acid sequence: CASRTGPSSGNTIYF.

The V call is TRBV7-8, the J call TRBJ2-5, with TRBD2 as a possible D gene (7 bases). With 7 bases removed from V and 1 base from J, the gap between germline ends came to 16 bases. Germline lookup yields CDR1 SGHVS and CDR2 FQNEAQ. CDR3 length: 15 residues. The DNA of the CDR3 is TGTGCCAGCACCCGAGGGGGGGACCCCCAAGAGACCCAGTACTTC. It encodes CASTRGGDPQETQYF.

The chain links TRBV11-2 to TRBJ2-7, with 9 bases fitting TRBD1. V trimming: 0 bases; J trimming: 7 bases; junction bases outside the gene matches: 7. The CDR3 is made up of 15 amino acids. CDR1 and CDR2 (germline): SGHAT, FQNNGV. This CDR3 reads CASSLDGTGIAEQYF. DNA for the CDR3: TGTGCCAGCAGCTTAGATGGGACAGGGATTGCTGAGCAGTACTTC. Full variable domain (missing parts from reference TRBV11-2 and TRBJ2-7): EAGVAQSPRYKIIEKRQSVAFWCNPISGHATLYWYQQILGQGPKLLIQFQNNGVVDDSQLPKDRFSAERLKGVDSTLKIQPAKLEDSAVYLCASSLDGTGIAEQYFGPGTRLTVT.

This clone was seen at least ten times. The rearrangement links TRBV19 to TRBJ2-7; D gene unclear. The CDR3 spans 15 residues. V was shortened by 6 bases and J by 0 bases, with 15 bases between the two germline ends. Germline V gives CDR1 LNHDA, CDR2 SQIVND (reference sequence). The CDR3 nucleotides are TGTGCCAGTAGCTTGACATCTTCAAGCTCCTACGAGCAGTACTTC. Translated: CASSLTSSSSYEQYF.

The rearrangement links TRBV11-2 to TRBJ2-1; maybe TRBD1 (5 bases). The CDR3 covers 12 residues. With 8 bases removed from V and 3 bases from J, the gap between germline ends came to 8 bases. CDR1 SGHAT and CDR2 FQNNGV come from the germline V gene. CDR3 DNA: TGTGCCAGCGGGCAGGGCTACAATGAGCAGTTCTTC. Protein sequence: CASGQGYNEQFF.

The V and J genes are TRBV28 and TRBJ2-3; D is perhaps TRBD2 (6 bases). Trimming shortened V by 0 bases and J by 4 bases, and 20 bases separated the two germline ends. This CDR3 is 18 amino acids long. The germline CDR1 and CDR2 sequences are MDHEN and SYDVKM. The CDR3 region has the DNA TGTGCCAGCAGTTTATGGCGACGGGGGTATAGAGGAGCAGATACGCAGTATTTT. Translating gives CASSLWRRGYRGADTQYF.

V and J are TRBV30 and TRBJ1-2; D call uncertain. V was pared by 3 bases and J by 0 bases, with 8 bases between. Germline-derived CDR1 and CDR2 are GTSNPN and SVGIG (reference sequence). The CDR3 extends over 13 amino acids. CDR3 residues: CAWRVGTNYGYTF. For the CDR3, the DNA is TGTGCCTGGAGAGTAGGGACTAACTATGGCTACACCTTC.

V is TRBV7-2 and J is TRBJ1-1, with no clear D. Germline V gene data show CDR1 as SGHTA and CDR2 as FQGNSA. CDR3 length: 13 amino acids. With 5 bases removed from V and 0 bases from J, the gap between germline ends came to 7 bases. CDR3 sequence (DNA): TGTGCCAGCAGCCTAGAAATGAACACTGAAGCTTTCTTT. It translates to CASSLEMNTEAFF.

CDR3 protein: CASSLGSGSQPQHF. The CDR3 DNA follows: TGTGCCAGCAGCTTAGGGTCGGGAAGTCAGCCCCAGCATTTT. V is TRBV7-2 and J is TRBJ1-5; D gene uncertain. CDR3 size: 14 residues. Per the germline V gene, CDR1 is SGHTA and CDR2 is FQGNSA. Trimming removed 1 base from V and 6 bases from J, with 10 bases in between.

This chain joins TRBV24-1 and TRBJ2-1, with a possible D match to TRBD2 (5 bases). V was shortened by 5 bases and J by 5 bases, with 15 bases between the two germline ends. CDR3 length: 15 residues. Germline CDR1 KGHDR, CDR2 SFDVKD. This CDR3 is CATSAPSSVNNEQFF. DNA of the CDR3: TGTGCCACCAGTGCACCGAGTAGCGTCAACAATGAGCAGTTCTTC.